Listed below are T cell receptor beta chains from one sample, sequenced in a study of blood T cell repertoires in COVID-19. The table came from immunoSEQ multiplex PCR; TCRdb's copy has only in-frame clones and leaves some out. This sample has 300,000 to 400,000 clones, with approximately 87% found just once. The sequenced material came from peripheral blood. Receptors originate from a woman between 45 and 60 years old who had recovered from COVID-19. Both conserved end residues are part of each CDR3. Each record gives: D gene, CDR3 length, clone size, V gene, J gene, CDR3 DNA, CDR3 protein. D genes are given only for firm matches. Where a row states a size, it is once, few, many or the class of an expanded clone; other rows omit it.

>NA|15|NA|TRBV7-2|TRBJ2-2
TGTGCCAGCAAGAGGAACAGGGCTGGCACCGGGGAGCTGTTTTTT
CASKRNRAGTGELFF
>TRBD1|20|NA|TRBV4-3|TRBJ1-5
TGCGCCAGCAGCCAAGTCCGAGTGGCAGGGGGCTTTTATAGCAATCAGCCCCAGCATTTT
CASSQVRVAGGFYSNQPQHF
>NA|15|NA|TRBV9|TRBJ2-2
TGTGCCAGCAGCGTAGAAGGCTTACCAGGCGGGGAGCTGTTTTTT
CASSVEGLPGGELFF
>NA|13|once|TRBV19|TRBJ1-5
TGTGCCAGTAGTATGACACTAGATCAGCCCCAGCATTTT
CASSMTLDQPQHF
>NA|17|NA|TRBV6-1|TRBJ2-6
TGTGCCAGCAGTGTACGGGGAACCAACTCTGGGGCCAACGTCCTGACTTTC
CASSVRGTNSGANVLTF
>NA|14|NA|TRBV7-9|TRBJ1-5
TGTGCCAGCAGCTTAGGCACAGGGTTTCAGCCCCAGCATTTT
CASSLGTGFQPQHF
>NA|15|few|TRBV6-1|TRBJ1-3
TGTGCCAGCAGTGATCGACAGAACGGGGGAAACACCATATATTTT
CASSDRQNGGNTIYF
>TRBD2|13|NA|TRBV27|TRBJ2-7
TGTGCCAGCAGTAGGAGCGGGGGGAGGGAGCAGTACTTC
CASSRSGGREQYF
>TRBD2|19|NA|TRBV5-8|TRBJ2-5
TGTGCCAGCAGCTCCCGGGGGGTAGCGGGGGAGCTGGACCAAGAGACCCAGTACTTC
CASSSRGVAGELDQETQYF
>TRBD1|17|NA|TRBV5-1|TRBJ2-7
TGCGCCAGCAGCTTGGGTCGATTAGGGGGACAGGGAGGCGAGCAGTACTTC
CASSLGRLGGQGGEQYF